One and the same sample provided the 15 T cell receptor beta chains below, sequenced in a study of cytomegalovirus exposure and HLA in healthy donors. Using immunoSEQ multiplex PCR, the repertoire was profiled, and TCRdb retains in-frame clones only, with some absent. Among about 140,000 clones, around 84% were seen once, and the ten largest hold around 10%. Sample: PBMCs. The receptors were sampled from a man aged 18 to 35 in good health and CMV-seropositive.

The J gene is TRBJ1-1, the V gene TRBV6-5; D gene ambiguous. The CDR3 runs to 14 residues. V was shortened by 5 bases and J by 8 bases, with 18 bases between the two germline ends. Germline-derived CDR1 and CDR2 are MNHEY and SVGAGI. In nucleotides, the CDR3 is TGTGCCAGCAGTACCGGGATCCCCCCGAGAGAAGCTTTCTTT. Amino acids: CASSTGIPPREAFF.

This chain joins TRBV30 and TRBJ2-6; 9 bases fit TRBD1. The CDR3 runs to 20 residues. The germline gives CDR1 GTSNPN, CDR2 SVGIG (reference sequence). The ends lost 4 bases at V and 4 bases at J; junction bases unmatched: 20. The CDR3 DNA is TGTGCCTGGAATGCTCCGGGACAGGGATTTTTCGAATCCGGGGCCAACGTCCTGACTTTC. Translating gives CAWNAPGQGFFESGANVLTF.

The chain carries TRBV27 and TRBJ1-1; D not resolved. From germline, CDR1 is MNHEY and CDR2 SMNVEV (reference sequence). The germline V and J ends were trimmed by 8 bases and 4 bases, with 11 bases remaining between them. The CDR3 has 12 amino acids. CDR3 bases: TGTGCCAGCCGGGAGGGAGGCACTGAAGCTTTCTTT. It specifies CASREGGTEAFF.

CDR3 residues: CASSQTRGGAFF. The CDR3 region has the DNA TGCGCCAGCAGCCAAACTAGGGGGGGAGCTTTCTTT. The V and J genes are TRBV5-1 and TRBJ1-1, with D perhaps TRBD1 (6 bases). Trimming shortened V by 4 bases and J by 10 bases, and 14 bases separated the two germline ends. The CDR3 covers 12 residues. Per the germline V gene, CDR1 is SGHRS and CDR2 is YFSETQ. Using reference TRBV5-1 and TRBJ1-1 for the parts outside the CDR3, the full variable domain is KAGVTQTPRYLIKTRGQQVTLSCSPISGHRSVSWYQQTPGQGLQFLFEYFSETQRNKGNFPGRFSGRQFSNSRSEMNVSTLELGDSALYLCASSQTRGGAFFGQGTRLTVV.

The chain couples TRBV10-1 to TRBJ1-5, with TRBD1 matching 7 bases. The CDR3 sequence is 15 residues long. With V trimmed by 4 bases and J by 4 bases, 7 bases remained unmatched. Germline-derived CDR1 and CDR2 are WNHNN and SYGVQD (reference sequence). CDR3 sequence: CASSAPGQLNQPQHF. The CDR3 nucleotides are TGCGCCAGCAGTGCCCCGGGACAGCTAAATCAGCCCCAGCATTTT.

This chain connects TRBV19 to TRBJ1-4; D remains ambiguous. Germline loops: CDR1 LNHDA, CDR2 SQIVND (reference sequence). This CDR3 is built from 13 residues. V lost 7 bases, J lost 8 bases, and 14 bases lay in between. The CDR3 protein is CASTARVSEKLFF. Here the CDR3 DNA reads TGTGCCAGTACAGCTCGGGTCTCGGAAAAACTGTTTTTT.

This chain joins TRBV2 and TRBJ2-3; 7 bases map to TRBD1. J was trimmed by 2 bases and V by 5 bases; bases with no gene match: 4. CDR3 length equals 14 residues. The germline V gene encodes CDR1 SNHLY and CDR2 FYNNEI. The CDR3 loop is CASSKQGNTDTQYF. CDR3 sequence (DNA): TGTGCCAGCAGTAAACAGGGGAACACAGATACGCAGTATTTT.

This rearrangement joins TRBV14 to TRBJ2-5; the match to TRBD1 covers 8 bases. Germline V gene sequence: CDR1 SGHDN, CDR2 FVKESK. CDR3 length: 15 residues. V shed 6 bases, J shed 3 bases, and the junction held 9 bases outside the gene matches. The CDR3 loop reads CASRQRGQGEETQYF. CDR3 DNA: TGTGCCAGCAGACAGCGCGGACAGGGAGAAGAGACCCAGTACTTC.

The V call is TRBV29-1, the J call TRBJ2-5; 7 nucleotides match TRBD2. This CDR3 comprises 18 residues. Germline trimming cut 7 bases from V and 5 bases from J; bases unmatched to any gene: 25. Germline-derived CDR1 and CDR2 are SQVTM and ANQGSEA. CDR3 nucleotides: TGCAGCGGGGAGGGTATATTCACCGGGGCGGCCGAATTGGAGACCCAGTACTTC. Translation gives CSGEGIFTGAAELETQYF.

This chain joins TRBV7-2 and TRBJ2-1; D perhaps matches TRBD1 (5 bases). The length of the CDR3 is 19 residues. V dropped 1 base and J dropped 6 bases, with 25 bases sitting between them. Germline V gene sequence: CDR1 SGHTA, CDR2 FQGNSA. CDR3 sequence: CASSLGSWWGEAISNEQFF. CDR3 DNA sequence: TGTGCCAGCAGCTTAGGCAGTTGGTGGGGCGAAGCTATTTCCAATGAGCAGTTCTTC. Full variable domain (outside the CDR3, taken from reference TRBV7-2 and TRBJ2-1): GAGVSQSPSNKVTEKGKDVELRCDPISGHTALYWYRQSLGQGLEFLIYFQGNSAPDKSGLPSDRFSAERTGGSVSTLTIQRTQQEDSAVYLCASSLGSWWGEAISNEQFFGPGTRLTVL.

The chain employs TRBV29-1 and TRBJ1-1; 7 bases map to TRBD1. The germline V gene encodes CDR1 SQVTM and CDR2 ANQGSEA. V shed 4 bases, J shed 5 bases, and the junction held 4 bases outside the gene matches. This CDR3 is 12 amino acids long. The DNA of the CDR3 is TGCAGCGTTGGACAGGGCGGAACTGAAGCTTTCTTT. This encodes CSVGQGGTEAFF.

This rearrangement joins TRBV5-8 to TRBJ2-1, with TRBD2 identical over 15 bases. This CDR3 has 16 residues. V shed 4 bases, J shed 10 bases, and the junction held 9 bases outside the gene matches. Looked up from germline, CDR1 is SGHTS and CDR2 is YDEGEE. CDR3 DNA sequence: TGTGCCAGCAGCGGACTAGCGGGAGGGCCCTCGAGGGAGCAGTTCTTC. It translates to CASSGLAGGPSREQFF.

V and J are TRBV9 and TRBJ1-1; D is unclear. The CDR3 has 15 residues. Germline V gives CDR1 SGDLS, CDR2 YYNGEE. The ends were cut back, 4 bases at V and 1 base at J, with 14 bases in the middle. The CDR3 spells CASSPTRGGNTEAFF. For the CDR3, the DNA is TGTGCCAGCAGCCCGACGCGGGGAGGGAACACTGAAGCTTTCTTT.

The V gene is TRBV7-3, the J gene TRBJ1-5, with a tentative D call TRBD1 (6 bases). This CDR3 has 13 amino acids. V was clipped by 8 bases and J by 2 bases, with 10 bases between them. CDR1 is SGHTA, CDR2 FQGTGA, per germline. CDR3 coding DNA: TGTGCCAGCGCCTCAGGGGGCAATCAGCCCCAGCATTTT. As protein: CASASGGNQPQHF.

This sequence joins TRBV28 and TRBJ1-5, with D unresolved. Germline CDR1 MDHEN, CDR2 SYDVKM. Trimming cost V 8 bases and J 7 bases, with 12 bases left between them. CDR3 size: 12 residues. The chain's CDR3 is CASSRVPQPQHF. CDR3 in DNA: TGTGCCAGCTCGAGGGTGCCGCAGCCCCAGCATTTT.